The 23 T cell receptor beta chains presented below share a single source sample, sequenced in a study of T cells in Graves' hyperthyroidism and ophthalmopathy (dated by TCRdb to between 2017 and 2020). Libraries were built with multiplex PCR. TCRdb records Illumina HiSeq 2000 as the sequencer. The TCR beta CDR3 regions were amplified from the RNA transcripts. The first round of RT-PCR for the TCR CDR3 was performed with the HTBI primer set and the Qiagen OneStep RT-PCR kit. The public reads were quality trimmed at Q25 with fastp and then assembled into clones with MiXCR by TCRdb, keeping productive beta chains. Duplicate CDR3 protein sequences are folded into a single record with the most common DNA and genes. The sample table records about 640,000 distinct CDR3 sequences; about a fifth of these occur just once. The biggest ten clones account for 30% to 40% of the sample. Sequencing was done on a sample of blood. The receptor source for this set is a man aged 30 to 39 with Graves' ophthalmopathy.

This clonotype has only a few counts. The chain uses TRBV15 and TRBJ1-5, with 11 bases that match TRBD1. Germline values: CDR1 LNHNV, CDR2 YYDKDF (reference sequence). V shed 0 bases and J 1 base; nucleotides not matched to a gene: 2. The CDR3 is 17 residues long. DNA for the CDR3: TGTGCCACCAGCAGAGATCGGACAGGGGGCAGCAATCAGCCCCAGCATTTT. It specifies CATSRDRTGGSNQPQHF.

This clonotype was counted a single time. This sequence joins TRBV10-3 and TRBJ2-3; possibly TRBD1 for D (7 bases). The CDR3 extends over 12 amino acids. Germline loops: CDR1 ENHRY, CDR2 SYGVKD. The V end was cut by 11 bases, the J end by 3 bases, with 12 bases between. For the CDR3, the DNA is TGTGCCGCCGCAGGGGGGACAGATACGCAGTATTTT. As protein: CAAAGGTDTQYF.

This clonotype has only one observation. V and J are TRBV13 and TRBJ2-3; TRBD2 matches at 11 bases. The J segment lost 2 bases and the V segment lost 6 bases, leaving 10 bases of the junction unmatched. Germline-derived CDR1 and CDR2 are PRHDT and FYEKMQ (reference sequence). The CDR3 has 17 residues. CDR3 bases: TGTGCCAGCAGTGCATCACCGGGACTAGCGGCCACAGATACGCAGTATTTT. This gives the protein CASSASPGLAATDTQYF.

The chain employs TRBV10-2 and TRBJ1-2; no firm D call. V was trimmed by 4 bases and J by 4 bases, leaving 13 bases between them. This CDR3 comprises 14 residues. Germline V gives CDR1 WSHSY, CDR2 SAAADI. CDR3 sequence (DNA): TGCGCCAGCAGTGGGCCAGGCCTGCTCTATGGCTACACCTTC. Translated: CASSGPGLLYGYTF.

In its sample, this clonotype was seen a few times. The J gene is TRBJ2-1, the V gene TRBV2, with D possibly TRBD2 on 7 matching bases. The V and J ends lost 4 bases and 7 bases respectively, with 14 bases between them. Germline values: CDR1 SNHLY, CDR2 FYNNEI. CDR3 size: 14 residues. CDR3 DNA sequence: TGTGCCAGCAGTGGGACTAGGGGGTGGAATGAGCAGTTCTTC. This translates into CASSGTRGWNEQFF. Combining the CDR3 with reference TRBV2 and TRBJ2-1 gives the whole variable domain EPEVTQTPSHQVTQMGQEVILRCVPISNHLYFYWYRQILGQKVEFLVSFYNNEISEKSEIFDDQFSVERPDGSNFTLKIRSTKLEDSAMYFCASSGTRGWNEQFFGPGTRLTVL.

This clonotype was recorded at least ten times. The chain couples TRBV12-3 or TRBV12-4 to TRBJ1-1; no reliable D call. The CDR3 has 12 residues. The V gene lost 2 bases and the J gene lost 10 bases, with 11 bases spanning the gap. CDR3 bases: TGTGCCAGCAGTTTATACAGAGTTGGAGCTTTCTTT. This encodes CASSLYRVGAFF.

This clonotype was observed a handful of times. Here the CDR3 reads CATSRELRDGEAFF. As DNA, the CDR3 is TGTGCCACCAGCAGAGAGCTTAGGGACGGTGAAGCTTTCTTT. The V call is TRBV15, the J call TRBJ1-1; D is possibly TRBD1 (5 bases). Trimming removed 0 bases at V and 7 bases at J, with 12 bases between. This CDR3 is 14 amino acids long. Germline assignment: CDR1 LNHNV and CDR2 YYDKDF (reference sequence).

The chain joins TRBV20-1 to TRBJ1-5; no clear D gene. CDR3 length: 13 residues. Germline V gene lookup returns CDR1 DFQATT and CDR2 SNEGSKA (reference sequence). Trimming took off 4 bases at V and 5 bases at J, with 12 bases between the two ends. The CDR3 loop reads CSAKLATDQPQHF. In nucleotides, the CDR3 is TGCAGTGCTAAGTTAGCCACCGATCAGCCCCAGCATTTT.

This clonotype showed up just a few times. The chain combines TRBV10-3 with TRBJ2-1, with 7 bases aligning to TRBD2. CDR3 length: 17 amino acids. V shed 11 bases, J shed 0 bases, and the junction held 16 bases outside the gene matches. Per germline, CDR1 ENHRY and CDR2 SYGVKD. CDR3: CASTSSLANSSYNEQFF. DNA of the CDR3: TGTGCCTCCACATCCTCACTAGCGAATAGCTCCTACAATGAGCAGTTCTTC.

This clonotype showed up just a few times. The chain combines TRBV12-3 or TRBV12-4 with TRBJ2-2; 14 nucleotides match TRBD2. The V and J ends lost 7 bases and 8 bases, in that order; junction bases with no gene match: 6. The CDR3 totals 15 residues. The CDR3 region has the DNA TGTGCCAGCACCAGGACTAGCGGGAGGTCGGGGGAGCTGTTTTTT. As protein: CASTRTSGRSGELFF.

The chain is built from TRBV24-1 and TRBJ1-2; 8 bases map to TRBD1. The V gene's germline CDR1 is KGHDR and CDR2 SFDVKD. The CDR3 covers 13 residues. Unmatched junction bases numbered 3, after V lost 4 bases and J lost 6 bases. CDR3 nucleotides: TGTGCCACCAGTGAATGGGGACAGGATGGCTACACCTTC. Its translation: CATSEWGQDGYTF.

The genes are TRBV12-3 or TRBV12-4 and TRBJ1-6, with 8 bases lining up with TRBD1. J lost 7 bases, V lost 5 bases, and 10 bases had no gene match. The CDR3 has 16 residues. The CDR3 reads CASSLALTGANSPLHF. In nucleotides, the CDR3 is TGTGCCAGCAGTCTGGCCCTGACAGGGGCAAATTCACCCCTCCACTTT.

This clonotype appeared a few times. The CDR3 spells CASSQDRRNTEAFF. The DNA of the CDR3 is TGTGCCAGCAGCCAAGATAGGAGGAACACTGAAGCTTTCTTT. The chain couples TRBV4-2 to TRBJ1-1; no clear D. The V end lost 0 bases, the J end lost 1 base, and 6 bases lay between the germline ends. From germline, CDR1 is LGHNA and CDR2 YNFKEQ. The CDR3 loop spans 14 amino acids.

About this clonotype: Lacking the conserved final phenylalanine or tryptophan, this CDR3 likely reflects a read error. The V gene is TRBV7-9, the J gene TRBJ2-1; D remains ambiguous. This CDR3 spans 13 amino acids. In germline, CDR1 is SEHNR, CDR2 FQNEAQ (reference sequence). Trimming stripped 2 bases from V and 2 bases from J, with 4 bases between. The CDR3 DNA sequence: TGTGCCAGCAGCTTACCAGCCTACAATGAGCAGTTCTCC. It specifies CASSLPAYNEQFS.

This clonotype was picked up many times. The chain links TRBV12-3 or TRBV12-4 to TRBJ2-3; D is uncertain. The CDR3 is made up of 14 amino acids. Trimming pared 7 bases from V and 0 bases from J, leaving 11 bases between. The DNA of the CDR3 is TGTGCCAGCACCCCGAGGAGAAGCACAGATACGCAGTATTTT. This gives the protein CASTPRRSTDTQYF.

The CDR3 bases are TGTGCCAGCAGCCAAGATTGGGGGGGCAGCACCGGGGAGCTGTTTTTT. It codes for CASSQDWGGSTGELFF. The J gene is TRBJ2-2, the V gene TRBV4-2; D may be TRBD2 (7 bases). Germline CDR1 and CDR2: LGHNA and YNFKEQ. There are 16 residues in the CDR3. The V gene lost 0 bases and the J gene lost 4 bases, with 12 bases spanning the gap.

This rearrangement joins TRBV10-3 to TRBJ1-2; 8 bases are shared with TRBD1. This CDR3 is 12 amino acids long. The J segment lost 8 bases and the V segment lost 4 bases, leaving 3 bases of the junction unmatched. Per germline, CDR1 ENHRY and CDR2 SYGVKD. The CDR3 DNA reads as TGTGCCATCAGTGGGGGGACAGGAGGCTACACCTTC. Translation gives CAISGGTGGYTF.

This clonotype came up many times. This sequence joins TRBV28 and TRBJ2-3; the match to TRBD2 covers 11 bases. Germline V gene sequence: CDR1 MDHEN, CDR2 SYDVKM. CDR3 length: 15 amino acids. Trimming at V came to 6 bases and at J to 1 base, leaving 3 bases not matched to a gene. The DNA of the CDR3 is TGTGCCAGCAGCCTAGCGGGAGGACGCACAGATACGCAGTATTTT. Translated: CASSLAGGRTDTQYF.

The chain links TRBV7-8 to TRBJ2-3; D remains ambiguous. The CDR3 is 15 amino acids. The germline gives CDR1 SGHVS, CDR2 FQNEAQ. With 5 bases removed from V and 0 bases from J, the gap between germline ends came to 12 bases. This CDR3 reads CASSTRTPSTDTQYF. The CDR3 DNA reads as TGTGCCAGCAGCACCAGGACCCCCAGCACAGATACGCAGTATTTT.

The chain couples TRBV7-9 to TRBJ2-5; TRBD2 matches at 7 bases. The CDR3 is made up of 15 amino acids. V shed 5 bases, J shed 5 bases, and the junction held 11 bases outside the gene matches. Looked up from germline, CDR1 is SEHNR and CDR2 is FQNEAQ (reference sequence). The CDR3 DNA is TGTGCCAGCAGCCCCATTACTAGCGCGAAGGAGACCCAGTACTTC. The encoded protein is CASSPITSAKETQYF.

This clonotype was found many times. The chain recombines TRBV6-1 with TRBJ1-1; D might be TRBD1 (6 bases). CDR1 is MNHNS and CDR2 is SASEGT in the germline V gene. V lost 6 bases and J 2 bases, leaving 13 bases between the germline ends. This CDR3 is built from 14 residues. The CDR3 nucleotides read TGTGCCAGCAGGTTAAGGGGGGGTAACACTGAAGCTTTCTTT. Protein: CASRLRGGNTEAFF.

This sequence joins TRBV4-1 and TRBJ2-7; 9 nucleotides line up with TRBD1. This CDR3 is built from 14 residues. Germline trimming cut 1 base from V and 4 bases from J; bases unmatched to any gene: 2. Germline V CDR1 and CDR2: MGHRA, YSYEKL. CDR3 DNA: TGCGCCAGCAGCCAAGCGGACAGGGGTTACGAGCAGTACTTC. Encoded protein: CASSQADRGYEQYF.

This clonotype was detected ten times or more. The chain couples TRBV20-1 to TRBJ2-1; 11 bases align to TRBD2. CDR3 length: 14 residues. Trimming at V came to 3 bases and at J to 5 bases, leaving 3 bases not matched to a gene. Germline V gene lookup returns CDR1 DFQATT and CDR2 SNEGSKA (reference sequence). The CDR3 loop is CSASVGLADNEQFF. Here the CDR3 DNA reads TGCAGTGCTAGTGTGGGACTAGCGGACAATGAGCAGTTCTTC.